These 16 T cell receptor beta chains share one sample of origin, sequenced in a study of T-cell reconstitution after alpha-beta-depleted transplantation in children. Preparing the TCRbeta library involved the use of unique molecular identifiers. MiXCR, run by TCRdb on the PCR reads, gives a single entry per CDR3 protein. The table lists 450,000 to 550,000 distinct CDR3 sequences, over 9.5% of them singletons, with 11% to 15% in the top ten. Sequences were derived from PBMCs, mostly from graft donor cells, sampled 180 days after TCRalphabeta/CD19-depleted stem cell transplant. These receptors were collected from a female patient aged 2-15 years who had a stem cell transplant for aplastic anemia, so the T cells may come from the graft donor.

The V call is TRBV4-2, the J call TRBJ2-1; 8 nucleotides agree with TRBD2. The J segment lost 2 bases and the V segment lost 1 base, leaving 7 bases of the junction unmatched. The CDR3 has 17 residues. Germline V gene data show CDR1 as LGHNA and CDR2 as YNFKEQ. CDR3 sequence: CASSQGGLGTTYNEQFF. Here the CDR3 DNA reads TGTGCCAGCAGCCAAGGGGGACTAGGGACGACCTACAATGAGCAGTTCTTC.

In nucleotides, the CDR3 is TGTGCCAGCAGCTGGGGGGTTAACTATGGCTACACCTTC. Its translation is CASSWGVNYGYTF. V and J are TRBV28 and TRBJ1-2; D may be TRBD1 (5 bases). The CDR3 is 13 amino acids. The V and J ends lost 6 bases and 1 base respectively, with 9 bases between them. Germline V lookup: CDR1 MDHEN, CDR2 SYDVKM.

This clonotype was detected only a few times. The genes are TRBV9 and TRBJ2-5; 8 bases map to TRBD2. V lost 2 bases, J lost 5 bases, and 8 bases stayed unmatched. Per germline, CDR1 SGDLS and CDR2 YYNGEE. This CDR3 contains 15 residues. Here the CDR3 reads CASSVLSGTGETQYF. The CDR3 nucleotides are TGTGCCAGCAGCGTCCTTAGCGGGACTGGGGAGACCCAGTACTTC.

This chain links TRBV6-2 or TRBV6-3 with TRBJ2-3; 10 nucleotides match TRBD1. The CDR3 spans 21 residues. CDR1 MNHEY and CDR2 SVGEGT come from the germline V gene. V shed 2 bases, J shed 2 bases, and the junction held 19 bases outside the gene matches. The CDR3 protein is CASSYGGDRGFYKGSTDTQYF. CDR3 in DNA: TGTGCCAGCAGTTACGGCGGGGACAGGGGATTCTACAAGGGGTCCACAGATACGCAGTATTTT.

The chain recombines TRBV16 with TRBJ2-7; no definite D call. The V and J ends lost 0 bases and 4 bases respectively, with 10 bases between them. The CDR3 runs to 14 residues. The germline gives CDR1 KGHSY, CDR2 FQNENV. The CDR3 reads CASSQSGPLYEQYV. The CDR3 DNA sequence: TGTGCCAGCAGCCAATCCGGACCCCTTTACGAGCAGTACGTC.

This clonotype was picked up a small number of times. J is TRBJ1-2 and V is TRBV12-5, with D perhaps TRBD1 (5 bases). Germline values: CDR1 LGHNT, CDR2 FRNRAP. There are 14 residues in the CDR3. The ends were cut back, 0 bases at V and 1 base at J, with 6 bases in the middle. CDR3 DNA: TGTGCTAGTGGTTTGGTTCAGGGTAACTATGGCTACACCTTC. Translating gives CASGLVQGNYGYTF.

V gene TRBV28 combines with J gene TRBJ2-3; 11 bases map to TRBD2. With V trimmed by 5 bases and J by 2 bases, 12 bases remained unmatched. Germline CDR1 is MDHEN and CDR2 is SYDVKM. This CDR3 comprises 18 residues. In DNA form, the CDR3 reads TGTGCCAGCAGTCGGGGTTGGGGGACTAGCGGTAACACAGATACGCAGTATTTT. It is translated as CASSRGWGTSGNTDTQYF.

The chain uses TRBV12-3 or TRBV12-4 and TRBJ2-1; D not certain. The CDR3 runs 11 residues. Trimming cost V 5 bases and J 6 bases, with 5 bases left between them. The CDR3 sequence is CASSALNEQFF. The DNA of the CDR3 is TGTGCCAGCAGTGCTCTCAATGAGCAGTTCTTC.

This clonotype was recorded many times. The gene calls are TRBV5-1 and TRBJ1-1, with unresolved D. Germline CDR1 SGHRS, CDR2 YFSETQ. This CDR3 is built from 14 residues. V shed 0 bases and J shed 1 base, with 7 bases lying between them. CDR3 region: CASSLVAGNTEAFF. The DNA for the CDR3 is TGCGCCAGCAGCTTGGTTGCAGGGAACACTGAAGCTTTCTTT.

The V call is TRBV5-1, the J call TRBJ2-5, with 8 bases matching TRBD2. With 4 bases clipped from V and 1 base from J, the junction kept 6 bases outside the gene matches. CDR1 and CDR2 (germline): SGHRS, YFSETQ. The CDR3 consists of 15 residues. The CDR3 DNA reads TGCGCCAGCAGCATTCGAACTAGCGGCCAAGAGACCCAGTACTTC. Amino acid sequence: CASSIRTSGQETQYF.

The CDR3 sequence: CSAARDSNPSTDTQYF. For the CDR3, the DNA is TGCAGTGCTGCCCGGGATTCGAACCCTAGCACAGATACGCAGTATTTT. The chain carries TRBV20-1 and TRBJ2-3; D might be TRBD2 (5 bases). The CDR3 sequence is 16 residues long. Germline loops: CDR1 DFQATT, CDR2 SNEGSKA (reference sequence). V gave up 5 bases and J gave up 0 bases, with 18 bases separating them.

This clonotype was observed a handful of times. This chain joins TRBV27 and TRBJ2-1, with D tentatively TRBD2 (6 bases). Trimming shortened V by 5 bases and J by 4 bases, and 24 bases separated the two germline ends. Germline-derived CDR1 and CDR2 are MNHEY and SMNVEV (reference sequence). CDR3 length equals 18 residues. This CDR3 reads CASSRYAGLSSLYNEQFF. The CDR3 DNA reads TGTGCCAGCAGTCGTTATGCCGGACTATCCAGCCTTTACAATGAGCAGTTCTTC.

This clonotype showed up many times. The V call is TRBV20-1, the J call TRBJ2-3; the match to TRBD2 covers 8 bases. Germline assignment: CDR1 DFQATT and CDR2 SNEGSKA (reference sequence). V lost 0 bases, J lost 1 base, and 3 bases stayed unmatched. CDR3 length: 15 residues. In DNA, the CDR3 is TGCAGTGCTAGAGACGGAGCGGGAGGCACAGATACGCAGTATTTT. This sequence encodes CSARDGAGGTDTQYF.

The rearrangement joins TRBV28 to TRBJ1-4; 8 nucleotides line up with TRBD1. The CDR3 runs to 11 residues. The germline V gene encodes CDR1 MDHEN and CDR2 SYDVKM. This CDR3 is CGSTGDEKLFF. In DNA form, the CDR3 reads TGTGGATCGACAGGGGATGAAAAACTGTTTTTT. The whole variable domain, remainder taken from reference TRBV28 and TRBJ1-4, is DVKVTQSSRYLVKRTGEKVFLECVQDMDHENMFWYRQDPGLGLRLIYFSYDVKMKEKGDIPEGYSVSREKKERFSLILESASTNQTSMYLCGSTGDEKLFFGSGTQLSVL.

The chain links TRBV28 to TRBJ2-1; 10 nucleotides agree with TRBD2. Germline loops: CDR1 MDHEN, CDR2 SYDVKM. The V and J ends lost 2 bases and 6 bases, in that order; junction bases with no gene match: 7. The CDR3 spans 16 residues. CDR3 in amino acids: CASSLLSSGSFNEQFF. The CDR3 DNA is TGTGCCAGCAGTTTACTTTCTAGCGGGAGTTTCAATGAGCAGTTCTTC.

This clonotype was observed at least ten times. This chain joins TRBV28 and TRBJ2-2; D remains unclear. This CDR3 has 14 amino acids. V was pared by 1 base and J by 6 bases, with 9 bases between. Germline CDR1 is MDHEN and CDR2 is SYDVKM. The CDR3 region is CASSLYLVAGELFF. In nucleotides, the CDR3 is TGTGCCAGCAGTTTATATCTAGTGGCCGGGGAGCTGTTTTTT.